This TCR beta chain was captured in a study of identical twins. General observations from the study: Out-of-frame alpha sequences shared between twins exhibited an excess of low generation probability. A lower insertion count was a feature of abundant cord blood beta clonotypes, with no such feature in memory repertoires.

A single record per CDR3 protein comes from TCRdb applying MiXCR to the 5' RACE reads. This sample carries about 190,000 distinct CDR3 sequences, approximately 15% of them seen once, and the ten largest clones take 35% to 45%. This clonotype has only a few counts. The target antigen is unknown. Trimming took off 2 bases at V and 9 bases at J, with 14 bases between the two ends. The CDR3 loop spans 14 amino acids. The germline V gene encodes CDR1 PRHDT and CDR2 FYEKMQ (reference sequence). The data were also submitted as part of a second study, on T cells expressing NK-cell markers. That publication notes: The TCR beta repertoires were obtained from sorted CD3+CD56+NKG2C+, CD3+CD56+NKG2C- and CD3+CD56-NKG2C+ T cells. Once again these clonotypes came out on top in the CD3+CD56-NKG2C+ fraction of a few donors.

Sample: CD8+ T cells sorted from blood. The chain joins TRBV13 to TRBJ2-1; D possibly matches TRBD1 or TRBD2 (5 bases each). This TCR came from a woman between 18 and 29 years old in good health. CDR3 coding DNA: TGTGCCAGCAGCTTACGGGGCTCCCCAGGTGAGCAGTTCTTC. This gives the protein CASSLRGSPGEQFF.